What follows are 14 T cell receptor beta chains derived from one specimen sequenced in a study of T cell changes during pregnancy in multiple sclerosis. Profiled with immunoSEQ multiplex PCR; TCRdb holds only in-frame clones, not every one. The sample yields about 59,000 clones, over 90% seen once. Material: CD8+ T cells from peripheral blood mononuclear cells, obtained in the third trimester of pregnancy. The origin of the receptors is a female donor with multiple sclerosis, enrolled in a pregnancy study.

V and J are TRBV4-1 and TRBJ2-7, with 9 bases fitting TRBD2. The germline V gene encodes CDR1 MGHRA and CDR2 YSYEKL. The CDR3 has 16 residues. With V trimmed by 0 bases and J by 0 bases, 3 bases remained unmatched. The CDR3 DNA reads as TGCGCCAGCAGCCAAGAAAAAGCGGGAGGCTCCTACGAGCAGTACTTC. This translates into CASSQEKAGGSYEQYF.

The CDR3 DNA sequence: TGTGCCAGCAGCTTGGTTAGCGGGAGTAACAATGAGCAGTTCTTC. Translating it yields CASSLVSGSNNEQFF. This chain connects TRBV5-5 to TRBJ2-1; TRBD2 agrees at 9 bases. Germline assignment: CDR1 SGHKS and CDR2 YYEKEE (reference sequence). The junction had 3 bases not matched to a gene; V was cut back by 0 bases and J by 5 bases. This CDR3 spans 15 amino acids.

This chain links TRBV7-8 with TRBJ1-5, with D possibly being TRBD1 (5 bases). Trimming cost V 5 bases and J 5 bases, with 10 bases left between them. Germline-derived CDR1 and CDR2 are SGHVS and FQNEAQ. This CDR3 comprises 13 residues. CDR3 DNA sequence: TGTGCCAGCAGCCCCGGGGGATATCAGCCCCAGCATTTT. Its translation: CASSPGGYQPQHF.

This rearrangement joins TRBV5-8 to TRBJ2-7; D not resolved. CDR3 size: 15 residues. The V gene lost 4 bases and the J gene lost 6 bases, with 20 bases spanning the gap. CDR1 and CDR2 from the germline V gene are SGHTS and YDEGEE. In DNA form, the CDR3 reads TGTGCCAGCAGCCCAGGCAGGTCGTCTCGAGTCGAGCAGTACTTC. It codes for CASSPGRSSRVEQYF.

The chain employs TRBV28 and TRBJ2-3; weak D call: TRBD2 (5 bases). Germline V gene sequence: CDR1 MDHEN, CDR2 SYDVKM. Trimming pared 3 bases from V and 3 bases from J, leaving 22 bases between. The CDR3 has 18 residues. CDR3 region: CASSFPTARELLTDTQYF. The CDR3 DNA follows: TGTGCCAGCAGTTTCCCAACTGCCCGGGAACTACTTACAGATACGCAGTATTTT.

This clone was recorded once. The chain combines TRBV25-1 with TRBJ1-2; 8 nucleotides agree with TRBD1. The V segment lost 6 bases and the J segment 6 bases; nucleotides outside the gene matches: 6. Germline V gene sequence: CDR1 MGHDK, CDR2 SYGVNS. The CDR3 length is 13 residues. CDR3 DNA: TGTGCCAGCAGCTCACAGGGGGTTCATGGCTACACCTTC. This gives the protein CASSSQGVHGYTF.

The J gene is TRBJ1-4, the V gene TRBV5-1; TRBD1 matches 11 bases. CDR3 length equals 17 residues. V was clipped by 4 bases and J by 0 bases; unmatched bases: 5. Germline V gene lookup returns CDR1 SGHRS and CDR2 YFSETQ. The CDR3 loop is CASSDPGQGATNEKLFF. The CDR3 DNA sequence: TGCGCCAGCAGCGATCCGGGACAGGGGGCAACTAATGAAAAACTGTTTTTT.

J is TRBJ2-1 and V is TRBV9, with 7 bases identical to TRBD1. Trimming removed 3 bases from V and 4 bases from J; junction bases left unmatched: 7. Germline assignment: CDR1 SGDLS and CDR2 YYNGEE. The CDR3 length is 15 residues. CDR3 residues: CASSASGTEYNEQFF. The CDR3 region has the DNA TGTGCCAGCAGCGCCTCCGGGACAGAGTACAATGAGCAGTTCTTC.

V is TRBV6-5 and J is TRBJ2-3; 10 bases are shared with TRBD2. Trimming cost V 6 bases and J 5 bases; bases outside gene matches: 8. This CDR3 has 15 residues. In germline, CDR1 is MNHEY, CDR2 SVGAGI. Here the CDR3 DNA reads TGTGCCAGCAGCCGGTTAGCGGGAGGAGGAGATACGCAGTATTTT. Translation: CASSRLAGGGDTQYF.

A note on this clone: The junction differs from germline at one of its ends, possibly a read error. V is TRBV5-6 and J is TRBJ2-7; 9 bases line up with TRBD1. CDR3 length: 13 residues. The germline V gene encodes CDR1 SGHDT and CDR2 YYEEEE. The CDR3 region is CASSFYIGQGTNF. The CDR3 bases are TGTGCCAGCAGCTTTTATATTGGACAGGGGACAAATTTC.

This rearrangement joins TRBV27 to TRBJ2-1; 13 bases match TRBD2. There are 16 residues in the CDR3. Germline V gene sequence: CDR1 MNHEY, CDR2 SMNVEV (reference sequence). Germline trimming cut 2 bases from V and 3 bases from J; bases unmatched to any gene: 1. CDR3 amino acids: CASSLGLAGVYNEQFF. CDR3 bases: TGTGCCAGCAGTTTAGGACTAGCGGGGGTCTACAATGAGCAGTTCTTC.

This clone was seen once. The rearrangement joins TRBV7-7 to TRBJ2-1; 11 nucleotides line up with TRBD2. In germline, CDR1 is SSHAT, CDR2 FNYEAQ (reference sequence). J gave up 9 bases and V 0 bases, and 16 bases lay outside the gene matches. The CDR3 extends over 19 amino acids. The CDR3 reads CASSLAPLELAGGPGEQFF. The DNA for the CDR3 is TGTGCCAGCAGCTTAGCGCCGTTGGAGCTAGCGGGAGGACCCGGTGAGCAGTTCTTC.

V gene TRBV7-9 combines with J gene TRBJ1-3; 7 nucleotides agree with TRBD1. CDR3 length: 14 residues. Trimming took 2 bases from V and 6 from J; bases not matched to a gene: 4. Looked up from germline, CDR1 is SEHNR and CDR2 is FQNEAQ (reference sequence). CDR3 DNA: TGTGCCAGCAGCTTACGACAGGGCGAAAACACCATATATTTT. This gives the protein CASSLRQGENTIYF.

The rearrangement links TRBV28 to TRBJ1-2, with a weak D call TRBD1 (6 bases). In germline, CDR1 is MDHEN, CDR2 SYDVKM. The CDR3 totals 14 residues. Trimming removed 6 bases from V and 4 bases from J, with 15 bases in between. The chain's CDR3 is CASRRDTTTYGYTF. In DNA form, the CDR3 reads TGTGCCAGCAGACGGGACACGACGACCTATGGCTACACCTTC.